These 20 T cell receptor beta chains originate from one sample sequenced in a study of cytomegalovirus exposure and HLA in healthy donors (dated by TCRdb to 2015 to 2018). The library was generated by the immunoSEQ multiplex PCR assay. The multiplex PCR relied on a mix of 60 forward primers for TCR Vbeta segments and 13 reverse primers for TCR Jbeta segments. TCRdb holds this immuneACCESS table with in-frame rearrangements only. Some clones are missing; in checked studies, unresolved V genes explain under half, and the rest has no known cause. In this sample the table shows tens of thousands of clones, more than 60% of which occur a single time. The ten largest account for around 15% of the sample. The sample taken for sequencing was PBMCs. Every receptor here comes from a male donor in good health and CMV-seropositive.

In this sample, this clone turned up a few times. CDR3: CASSYESNQPQHF. The DNA of the CDR3 is TGTGCCAGCAGTTACGAGAGCAATCAGCCCCAGCATTTT. This sequence joins TRBV6-6 and TRBJ1-5; D is ambiguous. The CDR3 runs 13 residues. Trimming pared 2 bases from V and 1 base from J, leaving 3 bases between. Germline V gene data show CDR1 as MNHNY and CDR2 as SVGAGI (reference sequence).

V is TRBV10-1 and J is TRBJ2-5, with 7 nucleotides matching TRBD2. Germline trimming cut 3 bases from V and 3 bases from J; bases unmatched to any gene: 7. The germline V gene encodes CDR1 WNHNN and CDR2 SYGVQD (reference sequence). The CDR3 is 15 residues long. The CDR3 here is CASSDEAGSKETQYF. CDR3 nucleotides: TGCGCCAGCAGTGATGAAGCGGGGAGTAAAGAGACCCAGTACTTC.

As for this clone: An end of the junction does not agree with germline; a read error may underlie this. The V gene is TRBV5-6, the J gene TRBJ2-7, with 8 positions matching TRBD1. The CDR3 has 13 amino acids. CDR1 and CDR2 (germline): SGHDT, YYEEEE. The CDR3: CASSLDGTGTNFF. Written as DNA, the CDR3 is TGTGCCAGCAGCTTGGACGGGACAGGTACAAACTTTTTC.

The rearrangement uses TRBV2 and TRBJ1-5; D is perhaps TRBD1 (5 bases). V lost 8 bases and J lost 7, with 15 bases in between. Germline V CDR1 and CDR2: SNHLY, FYNNEI. This CDR3 has 13 amino acids. This CDR3 is CASGPGSRQPQHF. The CDR3, as DNA: TGTGCCAGCGGGCCAGGGTCCCGGCAGCCCCAGCATTTT.

The chain links TRBV19 to TRBJ2-5, with D perhaps TRBD1 (6 bases). Trimming pared 4 bases from V and 5 bases from J, leaving 20 bases between. There are 16 residues in the CDR3. Germline-derived CDR1 and CDR2 are LNHDA and SQIVND (reference sequence). CDR3 region: CASSKGDGPTWETQYF. The CDR3 coding sequence is TGTGCCAGTAGTAAGGGGGACGGCCCGACGTGGGAGACCCAGTACTTC.

The chain joins TRBV30 to TRBJ1-5; 7 bases are a match to TRBD1. Unmatched junction bases numbered 7, after V lost 2 bases and J lost 6 bases. The CDR3 is made up of 14 amino acids. Germline lookup yields CDR1 GTSNPN and CDR2 SVGIG (reference sequence). CDR3 sequence reads: CAWSTAGGFQPQHF. The CDR3 nucleotides read TGTGCCTGGAGTACGGCAGGGGGATTTCAGCCCCAGCATTTT.

This chain joins TRBV9 and TRBJ2-7; TRBD2 matches at 10 bases. Germline CDR1 SGDLS, CDR2 YYNGEE. The CDR3 is 17 residues long. V shed 3 bases, J shed 2 bases, and the junction held 11 bases outside the gene matches. Here the CDR3 DNA reads TGTGCCAGCAGCGGGGGGCTAGCGGGGGAATCTACCTACGAGCAGTACTTC. It codes for CASSGGLAGESTYEQYF.

This sequence joins TRBV2 and TRBJ1-4; TRBD1 aligns across 9 bases. In germline, CDR1 is SNHLY, CDR2 FYNNEI. V was clipped by 6 bases and J by 5 bases; unmatched bases: 4. The length of the CDR3 is 14 residues. The CDR3 DNA sequence: TGTGCCAGCAGGAGACAGGGGGTGAATGAAAAACTGTTTTTT. Its translation: CASRRQGVNEKLFF.

This clone was seen a single time. The chain recombines TRBV18 with TRBJ1-4; D is perhaps TRBD1 (5 bases). V was clipped by 3 bases and J by 8 bases, with 10 bases between them. There are 13 residues in the CDR3. Germline V gene sequence: CDR1 KGHSH, CDR2 LQKENI. CDR3 loop: CASSPGTFEKLFF. CDR3 coding DNA: TGTGCCAGCTCACCGGGGACTTTCGAAAAACTGTTTTTT.

The chain combines TRBV27 with TRBJ1-1, with 8 bases aligning to TRBD1. Germline loops: CDR1 MNHEY, CDR2 SMNVEV (reference sequence). V trimming: 4 bases; J trimming: 5 bases; junction bases outside the gene matches: 9. CDR3 length: 15 residues. The CDR3: CASSSEWTGRTEAFF. The DNA for the CDR3 is TGTGCCAGCAGTTCTGAATGGACAGGGAGAACTGAAGCTTTCTTT.

This clone occurred a few times. V and J are TRBV27 and TRBJ2-7, with 7 bases matching TRBD1. V gave up 6 bases and J gave up 3 bases; unmatched junction bases: 11. The CDR3 runs to 15 residues. Looked up from germline, CDR1 is MNHEY and CDR2 is SMNVEV (reference sequence). For the CDR3, the DNA is TGTGCCAGCAGCCCCTCCGGACAGGATTACTACGAGCAGTACTTC. Translated, it gives CASSPSGQDYYEQYF.

The V gene is TRBV19, the J gene TRBJ2-3, with D possibly TRBD2 on 6 matching bases. V was trimmed by 3 bases and J by 2 bases, leaving 9 bases between them. Germline lookup yields CDR1 LNHDA and CDR2 SQIVND (reference sequence). CDR3 length: 14 residues. The CDR3 bases are TGTGCCAGTAGTATGGGGGGATACACAGATACGCAGTATTTT. It specifies CASSMGGYTDTQYF. Based on the CDR3 plus reference TRBV19 and TRBJ2-3, the full variable domain is DGGITQSPKYLFRKEGQNVTLSCEQNLNHDAMYWYRQDPGQGLRLIYYSQIVNDFQKGDIAEGYSVSREKKESFPLTVTSAQKNPTAFYLCASSMGGYTDTQYFGPGTRLTVL.

This clone was found a few times. The chain links TRBV5-4 to TRBJ2-1, with 10 bases identical to TRBD2. The J segment lost 6 bases and the V segment lost 0 bases, leaving 3 bases of the junction unmatched. Germline loops: CDR1 SGHNT, CDR2 YYREEE (reference sequence). The CDR3 contains 15 residues. CDR3 bases: TGTGCCAGCAGCTTGGCTAGCGGGAGTAGCAATGAGCAGTTCTTC. This gives the protein CASSLASGSSNEQFF.

In its sample, this clone ranks as medium-sized (0.01 to 0.1%). This chain connects TRBV5-4 to TRBJ1-2, with D perhaps TRBD1 (6 bases). The CDR3 is made up of 14 amino acids. Trimming removed 4 bases at V and 5 bases at J, with 15 bases between. The V gene's germline CDR1 is SGHNT and CDR2 YYREEE (reference sequence). The CDR3 loop reads CASSTDSRGYGYTF. CDR3 sequence (DNA): TGTGCCAGCAGCACGGACAGTAGGGGATATGGCTACACCTTC.

The rearrangement joins TRBV9 to TRBJ2-3, with 10 bases fitting TRBD2. V was clipped by 4 bases and J by 5 bases; unmatched bases: 7. Germline CDR1 SGDLS, CDR2 YYNGEE. The CDR3 length is 15 residues. The CDR3 DNA reads TGTGCCAGCAGCCTTGCTAGCGGGAGTATAGATACGCAGTATTTT. Translated, it gives CASSLASGSIDTQYF. The full variable domain, with the rest looked up from reference TRBV9 and TRBJ2-3, is DSGVTQTPKHLITATGQRVTLRCSPRSGDLSVYWYQQSLDQGLQFLIQYYNGEERAKGNILERFSAQQFPDLHSELNLSSLELGDSALYFCASSLASGSIDTQYFGPGTRLTVL.

The rearrangement joins TRBV6-5 to TRBJ1-1; no clear D. Trimming pared 2 bases from V and 1 base from J, leaving 14 bases between. The CDR3 extends over 16 amino acids. Germline CDR1 is MNHEY and CDR2 is SVGAGI. This chain's CDR3 is CASSYTLGGRNTEAFF. As DNA, the CDR3 is TGTGCCAGCAGTTACACGCTTGGCGGCCGGAACACTGAAGCTTTCTTT.

The rearrangement joins TRBV9 to TRBJ2-1; TRBD1 might be the D (5 bases). The CDR3 has 15 residues. Per germline, CDR1 SGDLS and CDR2 YYNGEE. The V and J ends lost 4 bases and 2 bases respectively, with 13 bases between them. The CDR3 bases are TGTGCCAGCAGCAACAGACAGCCGCCCTACAATGAGCAGTTCTTC. This gives the protein CASSNRQPPYNEQFF.

This clone was seen a single time. The chain combines TRBV6-5 with TRBJ2-3, with a possible D match to TRBD1 (5 bases). CDR1 and CDR2 from the germline V gene are MNHEY and SVGAGI. Trimming took 8 bases from V and 1 from J, leaving 16 bases between them. The CDR3 is 15 residues long. CDR3 coding DNA: TGTGCCAGCGGCCTCCAGGTAGGGGGCACAGATACGCAGTATTTT. Translated, it gives CASGLQVGGTDTQYF.

This chain joins TRBV19 and TRBJ2-1, with 8 bases that match TRBD2. This CDR3 has 14 residues. Trimming at V came to 9 bases and at J to 0 bases, leaving 4 bases not matched to a gene. The germline gives CDR1 LNHDA, CDR2 SQIVND (reference sequence). The CDR3 is CASGRASSYNEQFF. The CDR3 bases are TGTGCCAGCGGGAGGGCCAGCTCCTACAATGAGCAGTTCTTC.

In DNA, the CDR3 is TGTGCCAGCAGCAAGGGGGGGAATCAGAACACCGGGGAGCTGTTTTTT. It codes for CASSKGGNQNTGELFF. The chain uses TRBV5-4 and TRBJ2-2; D may be TRBD2 (7 bases). V shed 4 bases and J shed 1 base, with 14 bases lying between them. Germline V gives CDR1 SGHNT, CDR2 YYREEE (reference sequence). This CDR3 is 16 amino acids long.